This is a list of T cell receptor beta chains from one sample in a study of T cells after yellow fever vaccination. From the 5' RACE reads, TCRdb called clonotypes with MiXCR, one entry per CDR3 protein. The sample lists about 330,000 distinct CDR3 sequences, over 4% occurring once. Sequencing was performed on PBMCs, taken 5 days after the yellow fever booster vaccination. Source of these receptors: a man between 18 and 35 years old who received the YFV17D yellow fever vaccine. Both conserved end residues are part of each CDR3. Fields, in order: V gene, clone size, D gene, J gene, CDR3 protein, CDR3 DNA. D genes are given only for firm matches. Clone size is not always given. Where it is, it says once, few, many or a class for expanded clones.

TRBV20-1	many	-	TRBJ1-2	CSAGGGVTSYGYTF	TGCAGTGCTGGAGGGGGTGTGACTTCCTATGGCTACACCTTC
TRBV7-2	few	TRBD2	TRBJ2-5	CASSLGLAGLETQYF	TGTGCCAGCAGCTTAGGACTAGCGGGGTTAGAGACCCAGTACTTC
TRBV4-1	many	-	TRBJ1-1	CASSQEGGAPGAFF	TGCGCCAGCAGCCAAGAGGGTGGGGCCCCGGGAGCTTTCTTT
TRBV12-3/TRBV12-4	few	TRBD1	TRBJ2-3	CASRDRGDTDTQYF	TGTGCCAGCAGGGACAGGGGCGACACAGATACGCAGTATTTT
TRBV6-5	many	-	TRBJ1-5	CASRQDSHSNQPQHF	TGTGCCAGCAGGCAGGACAGCCATAGCAATCAGCCCCAGCATTTT
TRBV9	-	-	TRBJ1-1	CASSAGPVAEAFF	TGTGCCAGCAGCGCGGGTCCTGTGGCTGAAGCTTTCTTT
TRBV20-1	few	-	TRBJ1-4	CSAGRQNNEKLFF	TGCAGTGCTGGAAGACAGAATAATGAAAAACTGTTTTTT
TRBV6-2/TRBV6-3	-	-	TRBJ1-5	CASRGSGGRQPQHF	TGTGCCAGCAGGGGCTCAGGAGGGCGGCAGCCCCAGCATTTT
TRBV7-2	-	-	TRBJ1-5	CASSQSPPRAQHF	TGTGCCAGCAGCCAAAGCCCACCCAGAGCCCAGCATTTT
TRBV19	few	TRBD2	TRBJ2-3	CASSTKAGARTLDTQYF	TGTGCCAGTAGCACCAAAGCGGGGGCGAGAACCTTAGATACGCAGTATTTT
TRBV6-2/TRBV6-3	-	-	TRBJ1-5	CASSYGWGSQGNQPQHF	TGTGCCAGCAGTTACGGTTGGGGGAGTCAGGGCAATCAGCCCCAGCATTTT
TRBV20-1	-	-	TRBJ1-2	CSATGFEHGYTF	TGCAGTGCTACGGGGTTTGAACATGGCTACACCTTC
TRBV5-4	many	TRBD1	TRBJ2-7	CASSQGGTGGREQYF	TGTGCCAGCAGCCAGGGGGGGACAGGGGGTCGCGAGCAGTACTTC
TRBV4-1	many	-	TRBJ2-3	CASSQDLGADTQYF	TGCGCCAGCAGCCAAGATCTGGGGGCAGATACGCAGTATTTT
TRBV24-1	few	-	TRBJ2-5	CATSDLGSGLQETQYF	TGTGCCACCAGTGATTTGGGATCGGGGCTTCAAGAGACCCAGTACTTC
TRBV28	-	TRBD1	TRBJ1-1	CASSFLDRATEAFF	TGTGCCAGCAGTTTCTTGGACAGGGCCACTGAAGCTTTCTTT
TRBV7-2	-	-	TRBJ2-5	CASSSFGNRGQYF	TGTGCCAGCAGCTCGTTTGGGAATAGGGGCCAGTACTTC
TRBV5-1	many	-	TRBJ2-5	CASSLSQGAVSYF	TGCGCCAGCAGCTTATCGCAGGGCGCGGTATCTTACTTC
TRBV5-4	-	-	TRBJ2-3	CASNQGISTDTQYF	TGTGCCAGCAACCAAGGGATTTCCACAGATACGCAGTATTTT
TRBV6-2/TRBV6-3	few	-	TRBJ2-3	CASSYPADTVF	TGTGCCAGCAGTTACCCAGCGGACACTGTTTTT
TRBV6-6	-	TRBD2	TRBJ2-7	CASSTLADIYEQYF	TGTGCCAGCAGTACTCTAGCGGATATCTACGAGCAGTACTTC
TRBV7-6	-	TRBD2	TRBJ2-5	CASSDPLRSKTGTRGETQYF	TGTGCCAGCAGCGATCCTCTACGCAGCAAGACCGGGACTAGGGGAGAGACCCAGTACTTC
TRBV4-2	few	-	TRBJ2-5	CASSQDARTQETQYF	TGTGCCAGCAGCCAAGATGCCCGTACCCAAGAGACCCAGTACTTC
TRBV11-2	few	TRBD1	TRBJ1-4	CASSLLSGQGSEKLFF	TGTGCCAGCAGCCTCCTCTCGGGACAGGGTAGTGAAAAACTGTTTTTT
TRBV5-1	few	-	TRBJ1-1	CASSLAEVPTEAFF	TGCGCCAGCAGCTTGGCCGAGGTCCCCACTGAAGCTTTCTTT
TRBV14	few	-	TRBJ2-3	CASSQEWGRLGARDTQYF	TGTGCCAGCAGCCAAGAATGGGGGCGGTTGGGAGCCAGGGATACGCAGTATTTT
TRBV12-3/TRBV12-4	many	-	TRBJ1-2	CASRMGPFYGYTF	TGTGCCAGCAGGATGGGACCGTTCTATGGCTACACCTTC
TRBV7-9	few	-	TRBJ1-2	CASRSETAGDYGYTF	TGTGCCAGCAGATCGGAGACGGCAGGGGACTATGGCTACACCTTC
TRBV5-1	many	-	TRBJ1-1	CASSLDRARNTEAFF	TGCGCCAGCAGCTTGGACAGGGCGAGGAACACTGAAGCTTTCTTT
TRBV18	few	-	TRBJ1-3	CASSPSTGHSGNTIYF	TGTGCCAGCTCACCGTCGACAGGCCACTCTGGAAACACCATATATTTT
TRBV20-1	many	TRBD2	TRBJ2-5	CSARDRSGRLQETQYF	TGCAGTGCTAGAGATCGAAGCGGGAGACTCCAAGAGACCCAGTACTTC
TRBV5-4	-	-	TRBJ2-5	CASSLRLAKQETQYF	TGTGCCAGCAGCTTACGGCTAGCAAAACAAGAGACCCAGTACTTC
TRBV28	-	TRBD1	TRBJ1-1	CASSFQGVMNTEAFF	TGTGCCAGCAGTTTCCAGGGGGTGATGAACACTGAAGCTTTCTTT
TRBV12-3/TRBV12-4	few	-	TRBJ2-5	CASSSGLQTQYF	TGTGCCAGCAGTTCGGGCCTGCAGACCCAGTACTTC
TRBV24-1	few	-	TRBJ1-2	CATSDSSYGYTF	TGTGCCACCAGTGATTCGTCCTATGGCTACACCTTC
TRBV5-1	-	TRBD1	TRBJ2-7	CASSYRTGGYSYEQYF	TGCGCCAGCAGCTACCGGACAGGGGGTTACTCCTACGAGCAGTACTTC
TRBV29-1	few	TRBD1	TRBJ1-1	CSVTTGLNTEAFF	TGCAGCGTAACGACAGGGTTGAACACTGAAGCTTTCTTT
TRBV7-6	few	-	TRBJ2-2	CASSELGGGAGTGELFF	TGTGCCAGCAGCGAGCTTGGTGGGGGGGCAGGCACCGGGGAGCTGTTTTTT
TRBV28	few	-	TRBJ2-1	CASSYAAGTFSYNEQFF	TGTGCCAGCAGTTACGCCGCCGGGACATTTTCCTACAATGAGCAGTTCTTC
TRBV11-2	many	TRBD1	TRBJ1-2	CASSMDRSGYTF	TGTGCCAGCAGCATGGACAGGTCTGGCTACACCTTC
TRBV28	-	-	TRBJ2-1	CASSWSYYNEQFF	TGTGCCAGCAGCTGGTCCTATTACAATGAGCAGTTCTTC
TRBV10-3	few	TRBD2	TRBJ2-5	CAISELRGGQETQYF	TGTGCCATCAGTGAGTTACGGGGGGGCCAAGAGACCCAGTACTTC
TRBV6-5	-	-	TRBJ1-1	CASSYLRGGNTEAFF	TGTGCCAGCAGTTACCTCCGGGGGGGGAACACTGAAGCTTTCTTT
TRBV5-1	-	TRBD1	TRBJ1-2	CASSISTGSYGYTF	TGCGCCAGCAGCATTTCGACAGGGAGCTATGGCTACACCTTC
TRBV12-3/TRBV12-4	few	-	TRBJ2-2	CASSLLAGAAGELFF	TGTGCCAGCAGTTTATTGGCGGGGGCCGCCGGGGAGCTGTTTTTT
TRBV2	many	-	TRBJ2-1	CASSEIQGLSNEQFF	TGTGCCAGCAGTGAAATTCAAGGACTATCCAATGAGCAGTTCTTC
TRBV30	-	-	TRBJ2-6	CAWTRVYGANVLTF	TGTGCCTGGACAAGGGTGTATGGGGCCAACGTCCTGACTTTC
TRBV4-2	few	TRBD1	TRBJ1-1	CASSQGTGDLNTEAFF	TGTGCCAGCAGCCAAGGCACAGGGGATCTGAACACTGAAGCTTTCTTT
TRBV5-1	-	-	TRBJ2-5	CASSLEGIETQYF	TGCGCCAGCAGCTTGGAGGGGATCGAGACCCAGTACTTC
TRBV2	few	-	TRBJ1-2	CASSASGVRGYTF	TGTGCCAGCAGTGCGTCAGGGGTTCGTGGCTACACCTTC
TRBV5-1	many	-	TRBJ2-4	CASSFSGGEYIQYF	TGCGCCAGCAGCTTTTCTGGCGGGGAATACATTCAGTACTTC
TRBV6-5	few	-	TRBJ1-1	CASSYGGGMNTEAFF	TGTGCCAGCAGTTATGGTGGCGGCATGAACACTGAAGCTTTCTTT
TRBV28	-	TRBD1	TRBJ2-6	CASSQGVGANVLTF	TGTGCCAGCAGCCAGGGGGTCGGGGCCAACGTCCTGACTTTC